This is a list of T cell receptor beta chains from one sample in a study of blood T cell repertoires in COVID-19. This table comes from immunoSEQ multiplex PCR, and its TCRdb copy is limited to in-frame clones, with some not included. The repertoire includes more than 70,000 clones, 80% of them detected once, and about 9.3% sits in the top ten. What was sequenced was peripheral blood. The receptors were gathered from a woman in her seventies with acute or convalescent COVID-19. Both conserved end residues are part of each CDR3. The order of the fields is clone size, J gene, V gene, D gene, CDR3 DNA, CDR3 protein. A D gene is named only where the DNA matches it firmly. Only part of the rows carry a size: once, few, many, or a class if the clone is expanded.

NA,TRBJ2-1,TRBV5-4,NA,TGTGCCAGCAGCTTCTTAGTCAGCGATGAGCAGTTCTTC,CASSFLVSDEQFF
NA,TRBJ2-3,TRBV12-3/TRBV12-4,NA,TGTGCCAGCAGTATTGAGGGGGTTACGCAGTATTTT,CASSIEGVTQYF
NA,TRBJ2-2,TRBV3-1/TRBV3-2,TRBD2,TGTGCCAGCAGCCAAGAATATCGCGGGGGGGCCGGGAACACCGGGGAGCTGTTTTTT,CASSQEYRGGAGNTGELFF
NA,TRBJ2-3,TRBV5-6,TRBD2,TGTGCCAGCAGCTTGGTCTCTAGCGGGTATAGCACAGATACGCAGTATTTT,CASSLVSSGYSTDTQYF
NA,TRBJ1-2,TRBV11-2,NA,TGTGCCAGCAGCTTCCCTACCATATCGGGTGGCTACACCTTC,CASSFPTISGGYTF
NA,TRBJ2-1,TRBV7-2,TRBD2,TGTGCCAGCAGGTTGGTGACTAGCCGTATAAATGAGCAGTTCTTC,CASRLVTSRINEQFF
few,TRBJ1-4,TRBV11-2,TRBD1,TGTGCCAGCAGCGTAGGGACAGCGACTAATGAAAAACTGTTTTTT,CASSVGTATNEKLFF
NA,TRBJ1-1,TRBV9,NA,TGTGCCAGCAGCGTAGGCCAGGGCGCGGTGAACACTGAAGCTTTCTTT,CASSVGQGAVNTEAFF
NA,TRBJ1-6,TRBV5-1,TRBD1,TGCGCCAGCAGCTTACAGGGGGCCAGGGATTCACCCCTCCACTTT,CASSLQGARDSPLHF
once,TRBJ2-1,TRBV13,NA,TGTGCCAGCAGCTTACCCGGGCTAGCTATCTCCTACAATGAGCAGTTCTTC,CASSLPGLAISYNEQFF
NA,TRBJ2-2,TRBV19,TRBD2,TGTGCCAGTAGTATATGGCTAGCGGGGAACACCGGGGAGCTGTTTTTT,CASSIWLAGNTGELFF
NA,TRBJ2-5,TRBV2,TRBD2,TGTGCCAGCAAAGTGCAGCGGGAGGGGACCCAGTACTTC,CASKVQREGTQYF
many,TRBJ2-2,TRBV7-8,TRBD2,TGTGCCAGCAGCCCTCTGGGAGGGGCTCCCGGGGAGCTGTTTTTT,CASSPLGGAPGELFF
NA,TRBJ2-5,TRBV3-1/TRBV3-2,TRBD2,TGTGCCAGCAGCTCCATTAGCGGGGGGGCGGGGACCCAGTACTTC,CASSSISGGAGTQYF
once,TRBJ2-2,TRBV5-1,NA,TGCGCCAGCAGTTACGAACCCGGTACCGGGGAGCTGTTTTTT,CASSYEPGTGELFF
NA,TRBJ2-7,TRBV28,NA,TGTGCCAGCAGCCCTCTCACTCTTAGAGGCTACGAGCAGTACTTC,CASSPLTLRGYEQYF
NA,TRBJ2-1,TRBV7-6,TRBD2,TGTGCCAGCAGCTTAGCAGGGACTAGCGGGATTATTAATGAGCAGTTCTTC,CASSLAGTSGIINEQFF
NA,TRBJ2-2,TRBV4-2,TRBD1,TGTGCCAGCAGCCCTTTAAGGACAGGGTCGGGTCTCGGGGAGCTGTTTTTT,CASSPLRTGSGLGELFF
NA,TRBJ2-5,TRBV2,TRBD2,TGTGCCAGCAGTCTAGCGGGGGGCCAAGAGACCCAGTACTTC,CASSLAGGQETQYF
many,TRBJ2-3,TRBV11-2,TRBD2,TGTGCCAGCAGCTTAGTACTAGCGAAGGCAGATACGCAGTATTTT,CASSLVLAKADTQYF
NA,TRBJ2-3,TRBV2,TRBD2,TGTGCCAGCAGTCTAGGACTAGCGGGGGGCCCCACAGATACGCAGTATTTT,CASSLGLAGGPTDTQYF
NA,TRBJ1-1,TRBV27,TRBD1,TGTGCCAGCACCCCCAATCGGGACAGGGGGCGTTTTACTGAAGCTTTCTTT,CASTPNRDRGRFTEAFF
NA,TRBJ1-6,TRBV5-1,TRBD1,TGCGCCAGCAGCAACTGGGACAGTCGGGATTCACCCCTCCACTTT,CASSNWDSRDSPLHF
NA,TRBJ2-3,TRBV19,TRBD1,TGTGCCAGTAGTTGGACAGGGGTGGATACGCAGTATTTT,CASSWTGVDTQYF
NA,TRBJ1-4,TRBV6-5,NA,TGTGCCAGCAGTTACTCCCGGGGGATAGGGAATGAAAAACTGTTTTTT,CASSYSRGIGNEKLFF
once,TRBJ2-7,TRBV6-2/TRBV6-3,NA,TGTGCCAGCAGCTCCTGGGCCGACTACGAGCAGTACTTC,CASSSWADYEQYF
NA,TRBJ2-5,TRBV7-6,NA,TGTGCCAGCAGCTACGGGACTCTCCGCGACCTAGAGACCCAGTACTTC,CASSYGTLRDLETQYF